This TCR beta chain appears in the sequencing data of a study of cytomegalovirus exposure and HLA in healthy donors. Study context: An early release of data contained around 80 million unique TCRs, which came from HLA-typed donors. General study findings and limits: Later work showed greater clonal expansion in HLA-associated TCR beta chains than in equally common others. Most TCR sequences were uncommon, yet certain public TCRs appeared in many donors. The majority of CMV-associated TCR beta chains were reported as apparently HLA-restricted in a later analysis.

Primers included in the PCR were 60 Vbeta and 13 Jbeta primers. Sequencing used immunoSEQ multiplex PCR; TCRdb keeps in-frame clones, though not all of them. Here the sample spans roughly 150,000 clones, roughly 75% being singletons. Note on this clone: What it recognizes is unknown.

The CDR3 covers 15 residues. CDR1 and CDR2 from the germline V gene are MDHEN and SYDVKM. Trimming removed 4 bases at V and 7 bases at J, with 19 bases between. V is TRBV28 and J is TRBJ1-1; a weak D match, TRBD1 (6 bases). The source is a man aged 18-30 years in good health and CMV-seropositive. Sequenced input: PBMCs. CDR3 coding DNA: TGTGCCAGCAGTTCACATGGGGGCTTAAGGATTGAAGCTTTCTTT. Residues: CASSSHGGLRIEAFF.